The present T cell receptor beta chain was sequenced within a study of CD4 and CD8 cells across lung adenocarcinoma regions. Germline V gives CDR1 MNHEY, CDR2 SVGAGI. CDR3 length equals 18 residues. V lost 0 bases to trimming and J lost 8 bases; unmatched junction nucleotides: 14. A single record per CDR3 protein comes from TCRdb applying MiXCR to the PCR reads. Seen here are approximately 4,300 distinct CDR3 sequences, approximately 50% observed once, and the top ten hold over 12%. This clonotype is labeled large. Samples came from patients with localized non-small cell lung adenocarcinoma. This chain uses TRBV6-5 with TRBJ2-1; 9 bases map to TRBD2. Input material: CD4+ T cells from the margin of a lung tumor. This TCR was sampled from a female donor with lung adenocarcinoma. The CD4 and CD8 labels of this study may be unreliable. The chain's CDR3 is CASSYSMMIAGEGDEQFF. For the CDR3, the DNA is TGTGCCAGCAGTTACTCGATGATGATAGCGGGAGAAGGCGATGAGCAGTTCTTC.